The source of this TCR beta chain is a study of OX40 agonist ivuxolimab in advanced cancers. Background on the whole study: The costimulatory receptor OX40 (CD134) was targeted by ivuxolimab, a fully human IgG2 agonistic monoclonal antibody. Intravenous ivuxolimab was administered to patients every 2 weeks at six dose levels: 0.01, 0.1, 0.3, 1.5, 3 and 10 mg/kg. Of the roughly 54 dose-escalation patients, hepatocellular carcinoma was present in approximately 20, melanoma in approximately 15, renal cell carcinoma in 9 and head and neck cancer in 9. In the dose-escalation cohort, approximately 82% of patients were male, and the mean age was roughly 60 years with a range of roughly 20 to 79. Prior anti-PD-1, anti-PD-L1 or anti-CTLA-4 therapy was permitted, and approximately 42% of dose-escalation patients had received checkpoint inhibitors. Partial responses occurred in three dose-escalation patients: two with cutaneous melanoma and one with hepatocellular carcinoma. The point of sequencing TCRbeta in the periphery was to test whether ivuxolimab changed TCR sequence diversity and drove clonal T-cell expansion. The paper covers the monotherapy dose-escalation part of the phase I ivuxolimab trial, which included N ≈ 57 patients.

As encoded in the germline V gene (reference sequence), CDR1 is LNHDA while CDR2 is SQIVND. The CDR3 holds 18 amino acids from the cysteine to the phenylalanine. The CDR3 DNA has 54 bases and is translated from base 1. At the junction V is shortened by 1 base and J by 4 bases, with 22 bases in between. Patients with autoimmune disease history or receiving systemic immunosuppression were excluded from the trial. Peripheral blood for TCR sequencing was collected from all dose cohorts at baseline, on cycle 4 day 1, and on cycle 7 day 1. Samples came from an open-label, multicenter, first-in-human phase I dose-escalation trial of ivuxolimab. Adults with locally advanced or metastatic head and neck squamous cell, hepatocellular, melanoma or renal cell carcinoma were enrolled in the trial. Before TCR sequencing, CD4+ T cells and CD8+ T cells from peripheral blood were sorted into separate populations. Genomic DNA was isolated from the sorted cells so that the TCRbeta CDR3 region could be sequenced. TCRbeta CDR3 regions were sequenced using the immunoSEQ Assay. The immuneACCESS repertoire file appears here via TCRdb, limited to in-frame rearrangements. These files lack a portion of the clones; in checked studies, under half of the deficit traces to unresolved V genes, and the cause of the others is not known. The sample data list about 40,000 clones, and more than 75% of these were observed just once. Of the sample, approximately 15% falls within the top ten clones.

Study-level results and caveats: Partial responders in the 0.1-3.0 mg/kg groups had among the lowest normalized peripheral clonal expansion, especially among CD8+ T cells. Clonal expansion of both CD4+ and CD8+ blood T cells was observed from baseline to week 6 at doses 0.1 to 3.0 mg/kg. Low levels of normalized T-cell clonal expansion were also seen in some patients who did not respond. On average, CD8+ T cells showed more expanded clones than CD4+ T cells after ivuxolimab. The antigen specificity of the clonally expanded peripheral T cells was not determined.

About this clone itself: Its recognized antigen is unknown. No base qualities exist here, and no much larger clone lies one base off it.

This TCR came from an adult with an advanced solid tumor such as melanoma, head and neck, liver or kidney cancer. Specimen: CD4+ or CD8+ T cells sorted from blood, collected in a trial of the OX40 agonist ivuxolimab. The rearranged segments are TRBV19 and TRBJ1-2, with the D gene call left open. Here the CDR3 is given as CASSIGPPDAGPLYGYTF. The DNA sequence reads TGTGCCAGTAGTATAGGGCCACCAGATGCAGGCCCCCTCTATGGCTACACCTTC.